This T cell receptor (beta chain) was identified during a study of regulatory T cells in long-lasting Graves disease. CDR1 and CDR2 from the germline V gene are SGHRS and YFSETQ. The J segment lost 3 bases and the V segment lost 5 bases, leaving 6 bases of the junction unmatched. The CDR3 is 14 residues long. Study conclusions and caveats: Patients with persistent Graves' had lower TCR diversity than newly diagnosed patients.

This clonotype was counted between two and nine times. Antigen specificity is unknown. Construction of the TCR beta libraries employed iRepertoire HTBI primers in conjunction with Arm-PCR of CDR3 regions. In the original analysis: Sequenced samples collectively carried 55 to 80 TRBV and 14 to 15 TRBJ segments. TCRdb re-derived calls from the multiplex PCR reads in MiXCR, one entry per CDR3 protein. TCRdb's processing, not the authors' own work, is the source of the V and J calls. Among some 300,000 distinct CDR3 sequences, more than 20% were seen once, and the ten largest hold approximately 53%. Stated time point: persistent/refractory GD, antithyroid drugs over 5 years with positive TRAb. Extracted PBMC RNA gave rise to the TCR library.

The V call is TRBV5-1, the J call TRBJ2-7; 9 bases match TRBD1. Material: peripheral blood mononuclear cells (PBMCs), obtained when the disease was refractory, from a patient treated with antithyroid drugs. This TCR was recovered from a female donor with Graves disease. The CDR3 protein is CASSETGGNYEQYF. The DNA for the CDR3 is TGCGCCAGCAGTGAAACAGGGGGCAACTACGAGCAGTACTTC.